Each of the 23 T cell receptor beta chains below was sequenced from the same sample in a study of Graves' ophthalmopathy and Graves' hyperthyroidism. The TCR beta CDR3 regions underwent amplification from RNA transcripts. Scientists carried out first-round RT-PCR using HTBI primers and then a second-round multiplex PCR. In TCRdb, the multiplex PCR reads were re-called with MiXCR into one record per CDR3 protein. Of hundreds of thousands of distinct CDR3 sequences listed, just over 40% are singletons. Sample: peripheral blood. The receptors stem from an adult man with Graves' ophthalmopathy.

This clonotype has a count of ten or more. The rearrangement uses TRBV29-1 and TRBJ2-1, with 7 bases matching TRBD2. The CDR3 loop spans 14 amino acids. Germline CDR1 SQVTM, CDR2 ANQGSEA. Trimming removed 6 bases from V and 6 bases from J; junction bases left unmatched: 11. CDR3: CSVKTSASPNEQFF. The CDR3 DNA reads TGCAGCGTCAAAACTAGCGCTTCACCCAATGAGCAGTTCTTC.

The V and J genes are TRBV7-9 and TRBJ1-4; D is possibly TRBD1 (6 bases). CDR1 is SEHNR, CDR2 FQNEAQ, per germline (reference sequence). The CDR3 runs 13 residues. Trimming left V 6 bases short and J 8 bases short, with 13 bases between. CDR3 in amino acids: CASSSRGDEKLFF. The DNA of the CDR3 is TGTGCCAGCAGTTCTAGGGGGGACGAAAAACTGTTTTTT. Complete variable domain (other parts from reference TRBV7-9 and TRBJ1-4): DTGVSQNPRHKITKRGQNVTFRCDPISEHNRLYWYRQTLGQGPEFLTYFQNEAQLEKSRLLSDRFSAERPKGSFSTLEIQRTEQGDSAMYLCASSSRGDEKLFFGSGTQLSVL.

V and J are TRBV9 and TRBJ2-2; D gene ambiguous. The germline V gene has CDR1 SGDLS and CDR2 YYNGEE. Trimming took off 3 bases at V and 0 bases at J, with 6 bases between the two ends. The CDR3 extends over 14 amino acids. The CDR3 loop reads CASSEVSNTGELFF. The CDR3 coding sequence is TGTGCCAGCAGCGAGGTCTCGAACACCGGGGAGCTGTTTTTT.

This clonotype was counted many times. The V gene is TRBV7-8, the J gene TRBJ1-1; TRBD1 matches at 10 bases. J was trimmed by 3 bases and V by 2 bases; bases with no gene match: 3. Germline loops: CDR1 SGHVS, CDR2 FQNEAQ. CDR3 length: 15 amino acids. In DNA form, the CDR3 reads TGTGCCAGCAGCTTACTGACAGGGGGCGACACTGAAGCTTTCTTT. Its translation: CASSLLTGGDTEAFF.

CDR3 residues: CSVLGVNGYTF. CDR3 DNA sequence: TGCAGCGTTCTCGGCGTCAATGGCTACACCTTC. J is TRBJ1-2 and V is TRBV29-1, with D unclear. CDR3 length: 11 residues. Germline V lookup: CDR1 SQVTM, CDR2 ANQGSEA. Between the trimmed V and J ends, which lost 5 bases and 6 bases, there was a span of 10 bases.

This clonotype has a handful of counts. The chain employs TRBV7-9 and TRBJ2-5; TRBD1 agrees at 11 bases. The CDR3 contains 12 residues. With V trimmed by 5 bases and J by 11 bases, 4 bases remained unmatched. Per the germline V gene, CDR1 is SEHNR and CDR2 is FQNEAQ (reference sequence). The DNA of the CDR3 is TGTGCCAGCAGCCCAGGGACAGGGGGACAGTACTTC. It is translated as CASSPGTGGQYF.

The V gene is TRBV2, the J gene TRBJ1-1; the D is unclear. The CDR3 sequence is 15 residues long. The V end lost 5 bases, the J end lost 5 bases, and 18 bases lay between the germline ends. Germline CDR1 is SNHLY and CDR2 is FYNNEI. For the CDR3, the DNA is TGTGCCAGCAGTTTCTATCTTATGTTGGGGACTGAAGCTTTCTTT. It codes for CASSFYLMLGTEAFF.

This clonotype was seen a few times. V and J are TRBV7-9 and TRBJ1-4; possibly TRBD1 for D (6 bases). CDR1 and CDR2 from the germline V gene are SEHNR and FQNEAQ (reference sequence). The CDR3 spans 14 residues. V lost 6 bases and J 6 bases, leaving 14 bases between the germline ends. CDR3 sequence (DNA): TGTGCCAGCAGTTCGCGAGGGGGGGATGAAAAACTGTTTTTT. Its protein product is CASSSRGGDEKLFF.

This clonotype was recorded at least ten times. V is TRBV5-1 and J is TRBJ1-5; 7 bases map to TRBD1. The CDR3 has 13 residues. After removal of 1 base from V and 7 bases from J, the junction contained 2 bases not matched to a gene. Germline CDR1 and CDR2: SGHRS and YFSETQ. CDR3 in amino acids: CASSLSGGQPQHF. CDR3 in DNA: TGCGCCAGCAGCTTGTCAGGGGGGCAGCCCCAGCATTTT.

CDR3 amino acids: CASSPVPLQNTGELFF. Written as DNA, the CDR3 is TGTGCCAGCTCACCGGTACCTCTGCAGAACACCGGGGAGCTGTTTTTT. The genes are TRBV10-3 and TRBJ2-2, with unresolved D. Per the germline V gene, CDR1 is ENHRY and CDR2 is SYGVKD. With 10 bases removed from V and 1 base from J, the gap between germline ends came to 19 bases. The CDR3 has 16 amino acids.

In this sample, this clonotype turned up many times. CDR3 bases: TGCGCCAGCAGCCAAGGGACTAGCGGTACCTACGAGCAGTACTTC. It is translated as CASSQGTSGTYEQYF. This chain uses TRBV4-1 with TRBJ2-7, with 10 nucleotides matching TRBD2. CDR1 MGHRA and CDR2 YSYEKL come from the germline V gene. The CDR3 length is 15 residues. The J segment lost 2 bases and the V segment lost 1 base, leaving 2 bases of the junction unmatched.

This clonotype was detected ten times or more. The gene calls are TRBV6-5 and TRBJ1-5, with D unclear. In germline, CDR1 is MNHEY, CDR2 SVGAGI. V was cut by 2 bases and J by 5 bases, with 7 bases left in between. This CDR3 has 13 residues. The CDR3 is CASSYTSDQPQHF. For the CDR3, the DNA is TGTGCCAGCAGTTACACGTCCGATCAGCCCCAGCATTTT.

This clonotype has at least ten counts. This rearrangement joins TRBV5-1 to TRBJ1-2; D may be TRBD1 (5 bases). V lost 4 bases and J lost 7, with 14 bases in between. The germline gives CDR1 SGHRS, CDR2 YFSETQ. The length of the CDR3 is 13 residues. The CDR3 region has the DNA TGCGCCAGCAGCCGTGGGCAGGGTGCTGGCTACACCTTC. The encoded protein is CASSRGQGAGYTF.

With regard to this clonotype: This may stem from a read error, because a much larger clone lies one nucleotide away. This chain connects TRBV10-3 to TRBJ1-1; maybe TRBD1 (6 bases). Germline V gene sequence: CDR1 ENHRY, CDR2 SYGVKD. The CDR3 sequence is 14 residues long. CDR3 amino acids: CGISEQGGYTEAFF. CDR3 nucleotide sequence: TGTGGCATCAGTGAACAGGGCGGTTATACTGAAGCTTTCTTT.

The chain joins TRBV25-1 to TRBJ2-5, with 10 positions matching TRBD1. V lost 9 bases and J lost 4; bases outside the gene matches: 17. This CDR3 spans 17 amino acids. CDR1 MGHDK and CDR2 SYGVNS come from the germline V gene. The CDR3 sequence: CASDIDPGQGPPETQYF. In DNA, the CDR3 is TGTGCCAGTGATATTGATCCGGGACAGGGGCCCCCAGAGACCCAGTACTTC. Full variable domain (rest looked up from reference TRBV25-1 and TRBJ2-5): EADIYQTPRYLVIGTGKKITLECSQTMGHDKMYWYQQDPGMELHLIHYSYGVNSTEKGDLSSESTVSRIRTEHFPLTLESARPSHTSQYLCASDIDPGQGPPETQYFGPGTRLLVL.

This clonotype was found many times. The chain combines TRBV19 with TRBJ1-1; no definite D call. Per germline, CDR1 LNHDA and CDR2 SQIVND (reference sequence). V was shortened by 3 bases and J by 2 bases, with 10 bases between the two germline ends. The CDR3 extends over 14 amino acids. The DNA of the CDR3 is TGTGCCAGTAGTATCATCGGCAGCAACACTGAAGCTTTCTTT. Amino acids: CASSIIGSNTEAFF.

V is TRBV10-3 and J is TRBJ2-7, with TRBD1 matching over 9 bases. The CDR3 spans 15 residues. V gave up 6 bases and J gave up 3 bases; unmatched junction bases: 9. Per germline, CDR1 ENHRY and CDR2 SYGVKD. The CDR3 nucleotides are TGTGCCATCAGACCCACCGGGACAGGGAGCTACGAGCAGTACTTC. This encodes CAIRPTGTGSYEQYF.

Many counts were recorded for this clonotype. This chain links TRBV29-1 with TRBJ1-1; the D gene is possibly TRBD1 (6 bases). This CDR3 region has 15 residues. CDR1 is SQVTM, CDR2 ANQGSEA, per germline. The ends were cut back, 0 bases at V and 0 bases at J, with 11 bases in the middle. CDR3 DNA: TGCAGCGTTGAAGATTGGGGGCAGTTGAACACTGAAGCTTTCTTT. This encodes CSVEDWGQLNTEAFF.

Ten or more counts support this clonotype. V gene TRBV25-1 combines with J gene TRBJ2-7; D may match TRBD1 or TRBD2 (5 bases each). Per the germline V gene, CDR1 is MGHDK and CDR2 is SYGVNS. Trimming pared 4 bases from V and 3 bases from J, leaving 19 bases between. The CDR3 covers 16 residues. CDR3 sequence reads: CASSGGSGTDFYEQYF. In DNA, the CDR3 is TGTGCCAGCAGTGGGGGATCCGGGACCGACTTCTACGAGCAGTACTTC.

The rearrangement links TRBV7-9 to TRBJ2-7; the match to TRBD2 covers 7 bases. V was clipped by 3 bases and J by 7 bases; unmatched bases: 3. Germline V gene lookup returns CDR1 SEHNR and CDR2 FQNEAQ (reference sequence). This CDR3 region has 12 residues. The CDR3 bases are TGTGCCAGCAGCTTGTCTAGCGGTGAGCAGTACTTC. It yields the protein CASSLSSGEQYF.

In its sample, this clonotype was seen many times. This sequence joins TRBV11-2 and TRBJ2-5, with 7 nucleotides matching TRBD1. CDR1 is SGHAT and CDR2 is FQNNGV in the germline V gene. The CDR3 loop spans 14 amino acids. V trimming: 4 bases; J trimming: 6 bases; junction bases outside the gene matches: 8. The CDR3 nucleotides are TGTGCCAGCAGCTCCTTGCGACAGGGAAAGACCCAGTACTTC. Its protein is CASSSLRQGKTQYF. The full variable domain, rest sourced from reference TRBV11-2 and TRBJ2-5, is EAGVAQSPRYKIIEKRQSVAFWCNPISGHATLYWYQQILGQGPKLLIQFQNNGVVDDSQLPKDRFSAERLKGVDSTLKIQPAKLEDSAVYLCASSSLRQGKTQYFGPGTRLLVL.

This clonotype occurred many times. V and J are TRBV2 and TRBJ2-5; no clear D gene. V shed 9 bases and J shed 6 bases, with 17 bases lying between them. Germline lookup yields CDR1 SNHLY and CDR2 FYNNEI. This CDR3 spans 13 amino acids. DNA for the CDR3: TGTGCCAGTCAAGTCCAGACTCGTCAGACCCAGTACTTC. This codes for CASQVQTRQTQYF.

This clonotype was seen just once. V gene TRBV19 combines with J gene TRBJ2-7; D is possibly TRBD2 (5 bases). Germline values: CDR1 LNHDA, CDR2 SQIVND (reference sequence). Trimming took off 4 bases at V and 7 bases at J, with 11 bases between the two ends. The CDR3 has 12 residues. The CDR3 sequence is CASSTSGLEQYF. CDR3 sequence (DNA): TGTGCCAGTAGTACGTCTGGACTGGAGCAGTACTTC.